These 30 T cell receptor beta chains were all obtained from the same sample, sequenced in a study of blood T cell repertoires in COVID-19. TCRdb keeps only in-frame clones here, not all; method: immunoSEQ multiplex PCR. The sample carries under 150,000 clones, 84% recorded once. The sequencing input was peripheral blood. These TCRs come from a human donor in a cohort sampled during active COVID-19.

V and J are TRBV29-1 and TRBJ1-1; unclear D gene. Germline V CDR1 and CDR2: SQVTM, ANQGSEA. This CDR3 region has 10 residues. Trimming pared 7 bases from V and 4 bases from J, leaving 7 bases between. The CDR3 spells CSAAGTEAFF. CDR3 nucleotide sequence: TGCAGCGCCGCGGGCACTGAAGCTTTCTTT.

The rearrangement joins TRBV27 to TRBJ2-5, with 7 nucleotides matching TRBD2. The CDR3 contains 14 residues. V was clipped by 5 bases and J by 5 bases; unmatched bases: 8. In germline, CDR1 is MNHEY, CDR2 SMNVEV (reference sequence). CDR3 sequence reads: CASSRSDGGETQYF. Here the CDR3 DNA reads TGTGCCAGCAGTAGATCCGACGGGGGGGAGACCCAGTACTTC.

This rearrangement joins TRBV10-3 to TRBJ1-2; 9 bases fit TRBD1. This CDR3 region has 14 residues. V trimming: 6 bases; J trimming: 5 bases; junction bases outside the gene matches: 7. Germline assignment: CDR1 ENHRY and CDR2 SYGVKD. The CDR3 loop is CAIRETGGWYGYTF. The CDR3, as DNA: TGTGCCATCAGGGAAACAGGGGGCTGGTATGGCTACACCTTC.

The sample holds one count of this clone. The rearrangement joins TRBV25-1 to TRBJ2-5, with D hard to call. Looked up from germline, CDR1 is MGHDK and CDR2 is SYGVNS. The CDR3 runs 13 residues. V was cut by 2 bases and J by 1 base, with 5 bases left in between. The CDR3 loop reads CASSEHGQETQYF. The CDR3, as DNA: TGTGCCAGCAGTGAACACGGCCAAGAGACCCAGTACTTC.

The V gene is TRBV7-6, the J gene TRBJ2-2; no firm D call. Trimming left V 2 bases short and J 7 bases short, with 5 bases between. The CDR3 is 12 residues long. The germline gives CDR1 SGHVS, CDR2 FNYEAQ. As DNA, the CDR3 is TGTGCCAGCAGCTTAACAATCGGGGAGCTGTTTTTT. Translating gives CASSLTIGELFF. The full variable domain, with the rest looked up from reference TRBV7-6 and TRBJ2-2, is GAGVSQSPRYKVTKRGQDVALRCDPISGHVSLYWYRQALGQGPEFLTYFNYEAQQDKSGLPNDRFSAERPEGSISTLTIQRTEQRDSAMYRCASSLTIGELFFGEGSRLTVL.

This clone was counted between two and nine times. The rearrangement links TRBV4-3 to TRBJ1-4; 8 bases fit TRBD1. Trimming took 0 bases from V and 0 from J; bases not matched to a gene: 9. Germline V CDR1 and CDR2: LGHNA, YSLEER. CDR3 length: 19 amino acids. DNA of the CDR3: TGCGCCAGCAGCCAAGATAGGGCCGGGACAGGTGCAACTAATGAAAAACTGTTTTTT. Translation: CASSQDRAGTGATNEKLFF.

This chain connects TRBV3-1 (or the pseudogene TRBV3-2) to TRBJ1-6, with D unclear. Looked up from germline, CDR1 is LGHDT and CDR2 is YNNKEL (reference sequence). This CDR3 contains 14 residues. Trimming shortened V by 2 bases and J by 6 bases, and 8 bases separated the two germline ends. CDR3 loop: CASSQFGGNSPLHF. In DNA, the CDR3 is TGTGCCAGCAGCCAATTTGGAGGTAATTCACCCCTCCACTTT.

The chain is built from TRBV30 and TRBJ1-5, with TRBD1 as a possible D gene (5 bases). Per germline, CDR1 GTSNPN and CDR2 SVGIG (reference sequence). The CDR3 extends over 13 amino acids. V lost 4 bases to trimming and J lost 3 bases, with 10 bases between them. This CDR3 reads CAWKAGLNQPQHF. DNA of the CDR3: TGTGCCTGGAAGGCAGGGCTCAATCAGCCCCAGCATTTT. The full variable domain, rest sourced from reference TRBV30 and TRBJ1-5, is SQTIHQWPATLVQPVGSPLSLECTVEGTSNPNLYWYRQAAGRGLQLLFYSVGIGQISSEVPQNLSASRPQDRQFILSSKKLLLSDSGFYLCAWKAGLNQPQHFGDGTRLSIL.

This clone was counted a single time. The chain has TRBV19 and TRBJ2-2, with 12 bases fitting TRBD1. V was pared by 7 bases and J by 8 bases, with 5 bases of the junction left unmatched. CDR3 length: 14 amino acids. The germline V gene has CDR1 LNHDA and CDR2 SQIVND (reference sequence). CDR3 in DNA: TGTGCCAGTATGGGGACAGGGGGCCCGGGGGAGCTGTTTTTT. This sequence encodes CASMGTGGPGELFF.

This sequence joins TRBV9 and TRBJ2-3, with D hard to call. The CDR3 is 15 residues long. V dropped 0 bases and J dropped 2 bases, with 10 bases sitting between them. Germline CDR1 and CDR2: SGDLS and YYNGEE. CDR3 sequence reads: CASSVGLELTDTQYF. As DNA, the CDR3 is TGTGCCAGCAGCGTAGGGCTAGAACTCACAGATACGCAGTATTTT. Based on the CDR3 plus reference TRBV9 and TRBJ2-3, the full variable domain is DSGVTQTPKHLITATGQRVTLRCSPRSGDLSVYWYQQSLDQGLQFLIQYYNGEERAKGNILERFSAQQFPDLHSELNLSSLELGDSALYFCASSVGLELTDTQYFGPGTRLTVL.

This sequence joins TRBV6-5 and TRBJ1-1, with D perhaps TRBD1 (6 bases). This CDR3 comprises 15 residues. V lost 6 bases, J lost 7 bases, and 21 bases lay in between. CDR1 is MNHEY, CDR2 SVGAGI, per germline. CDR3 amino acids: CASSDLGDRIVEAFF. The CDR3 DNA reads TGTGCCAGCAGCGACCTCGGAGACAGGATAGTTGAAGCTTTCTTT.

The V and J genes are TRBV20-1 and TRBJ2-1, with a weak D call TRBD2 (5 bases). In germline, CDR1 is DFQATT, CDR2 SNEGSKA (reference sequence). This CDR3 region has 15 residues. The V gene lost 3 bases and the J gene lost 7 bases, with 19 bases spanning the gap. The CDR3 DNA sequence: TGCAGTGCTAGTCCGGCTAGCCTCATAGGGAATGAGCAGTTCTTC. This codes for CSASPASLIGNEQFF.

This chain joins TRBV5-1 and TRBJ2-6; TRBD1 agrees at 10 bases. Germline CDR1 is SGHRS and CDR2 is YFSETQ. The CDR3 loop spans 18 amino acids. V lost 0 bases to trimming and J lost 3 bases; unmatched junction nucleotides: 6. CDR3 amino acids: CASSLGQGASSGANVLTF. The CDR3 DNA reads as TGCGCCAGCAGCTTGGGACAGGGGGCGTCAAGTGGGGCCAACGTCCTGACTTTC.

The table lists this clone with a count of one. J is TRBJ1-2 and V is TRBV12-3 or TRBV12-4; 7 nucleotides line up with TRBD1. The V segment lost 6 bases and the J segment 4 bases; nucleotides outside the gene matches: 5. There are 13 residues in the CDR3. The CDR3 bases are TGTGCCAGCAGCCCGGACAGGCTCTATGGCTACACCTTC. Translated, it gives CASSPDRLYGYTF.

The rearrangement joins TRBV19 to TRBJ1-6, with TRBD1 matching 7 bases. CDR3 length equals 13 residues. V dropped 3 bases and J dropped 10; count of bases not matched to a gene: 3. CDR1 and CDR2 (germline): LNHDA, SQIVND (reference sequence). CDR3 loop: CASSIGQASPLHF. CDR3 in DNA: TGTGCCAGTAGTATCGGACAGGCGTCACCCCTCCACTTT.

This clone was counted a few times. The J gene is TRBJ2-5, the V gene TRBV30; 12 positions agree with TRBD2. V trimming: 5 bases; J trimming: 9 bases; junction bases outside the gene matches: 7. Germline-derived CDR1 and CDR2 are GTSNPN and SVGIG (reference sequence). The CDR3 consists of 13 residues. In DNA form, the CDR3 reads TGTGCCTGGCAACTAGCGGGGGGCCCGGCCCAGTACTTC. Amino acid sequence: CAWQLAGGPAQYF.

The rearrangement uses TRBV5-6 and TRBJ2-7, with 8 bases lining up with TRBD1. Germline CDR1 reads SGHDT; CDR2 reads YYEEEE. The CDR3 runs 14 residues. The V segment lost 2 bases and the J segment 5 bases; nucleotides outside the gene matches: 6. CDR3 coding DNA: TGTGCCAGCAGCTTCAGACAGGGGAGAAACGAGCAGTACTTC. As protein: CASSFRQGRNEQYF. Full variable domain (rest looked up from reference TRBV5-6 and TRBJ2-7): DAGVTQSPTHLIKTRGQQVTLRCSPKSGHDTVSWYQQALGQGPQFIFQYYEEEERQRGNFPDRFSGHQFPNYSSELNVNALLLGDSALYLCASSFRQGRNEQYFGPGTRLTVT.

The chain employs TRBV4-1 and TRBJ2-7; D is ambiguous. The V end lost 0 bases, the J end lost 2 bases, and 8 bases lay between the germline ends. CDR1 and CDR2 (germline): MGHRA, YSYEKL. CDR3 length: 14 amino acids. CDR3 protein: CASSQDLPPYEQYF. In DNA, the CDR3 is TGCGCCAGCAGCCAAGATCTCCCCCCCTACGAGCAGTACTTC.

This chain links TRBV11-3 with TRBJ2-3; 14 nucleotides align to TRBD2. J was trimmed by 0 bases and V by 5 bases; bases with no gene match: 7. The CDR3 spans 18 residues. Germline V lookup: CDR1 SGHNT, CDR2 YENEEA. CDR3 DNA sequence: TGTGCCAGCAGCGAGCGGACTAGCGGGGGGCTGAGCACAGATACGCAGTATTTT. This sequence encodes CASSERTSGGLSTDTQYF.

The chain employs TRBV19 and TRBJ2-5; TRBD1 agrees at 7 bases. The CDR3 covers 14 residues. Per the germline V gene, CDR1 is LNHDA and CDR2 is SQIVND (reference sequence). V lost 5 bases to trimming and J lost 5 bases; unmatched junction nucleotides: 8. The CDR3 spells CASSHSRGYETQYF. As DNA, the CDR3 is TGTGCCAGTAGTCACTCCAGGGGGTACGAGACCCAGTACTTC.

This chain connects TRBV7-2 to TRBJ2-3; the D is unclear. V lost 5 bases and J lost 2, with 14 bases in between. This CDR3 is 15 amino acids long. Germline CDR1 SGHTA, CDR2 FQGNSA. CDR3 amino acids: CASSPGPAATDTQYF. The CDR3 nucleotides read TGTGCCAGCAGCCCCGGCCCGGCGGCCACAGATACGCAGTATTTT. Using reference TRBV7-2 and TRBJ2-3 for the parts outside the CDR3, the full variable domain is GAGVSQSPSNKVTEKGKDVELRCDPISGHTALYWYRQSLGQGLEFLIYFQGNSAPDKSGLPSDRFSAERTGGSVSTLTIQRTQQEDSAVYLCASSPGPAATDTQYFGPGTRLTVL.

The chain carries TRBV5-1 and TRBJ1-2, with 8 bases aligning to TRBD1. Germline CDR1 reads SGHRS; CDR2 reads YFSETQ. Losses at the gene ends were 4 bases for V and 2 bases for J; bases not matched to a gene: 10. The CDR3 length is 16 residues. CDR3 amino acids: CASSREPGTGNYGYTF. CDR3 DNA: TGCGCCAGCAGCCGCGAGCCGGGGACAGGAAACTATGGCTACACCTTC.

The rearrangement uses TRBV4-3 and TRBJ2-1; 10 nucleotides line up with TRBD2. The CDR3 is 16 amino acids. V gave up 1 base and J gave up 3 bases; unmatched junction bases: 3. Germline V gene lookup returns CDR1 LGHNA and CDR2 YSLEER. In nucleotides, the CDR3 is TGCGCCAGCAGCCAAGCACTAGCGGGGTTCTACAATGAGCAGTTCTTC. This translates into CASSQALAGFYNEQFF.

In DNA form, the CDR3 reads TGCGCCAGCAGCTCGTCGCAGGGAAACTATGGCTACACCTTC. This encodes CASSSSQGNYGYTF. The J gene is TRBJ1-2, the V gene TRBV5-1; D is perhaps TRBD1 (5 bases). Per the germline V gene, CDR1 is SGHRS and CDR2 is YFSETQ. CDR3 length: 14 amino acids. V was shortened by 3 bases and J by 2 bases, with 11 bases between the two germline ends.

J is TRBJ2-7 and V is TRBV12-3 or TRBV12-4, with D tentatively TRBD2 (5 bases). Trimming removed 5 bases at V and 8 bases at J, with 13 bases between. There are 12 residues in the CDR3. CDR3 sequence: CASSLPGNQQYF. The DNA for the CDR3 is TGTGCCAGCAGTCTACCCGGGAACCAGCAGTACTTC.

The chain has TRBV5-1 and TRBJ1-3, with TRBD1 identical over 7 bases. The trim removed 3 bases at V and 4 bases at J, leaving 4 bases unmatched. CDR3 length: 14 residues. Looked up from germline, CDR1 is SGHRS and CDR2 is YFSETQ. The CDR3, as DNA: TGCGCCAGCAGCTCACAGGGGAGAGGAAACACCATATATTTT. It is translated as CASSSQGRGNTIYF.

This clone was observed once. The chain employs TRBV19 and TRBJ1-2, with TRBD1 as a possible D gene (6 bases). This CDR3 region has 14 residues. Per germline, CDR1 LNHDA and CDR2 SQIVND (reference sequence). The V and J ends lost 7 bases and 0 bases respectively, with 12 bases between them. The CDR3 nucleotides read TGTGCCAGTATCCCGGGACATGCTAACTATGGCTACACCTTC. It yields the protein CASIPGHANYGYTF.

This sequence joins TRBV19 and TRBJ2-3, with D perhaps TRBD2 (7 bases). The CDR3 runs to 13 residues. The germline CDR1 and CDR2 sequences are LNHDA and SQIVND (reference sequence). Trimming left V 3 bases short and J 6 bases short, with 10 bases between. The CDR3 coding sequence is TGTGCCAGTAGTATTGAGGGGGGGGATACGCAGTATTTT. Residues: CASSIEGGDTQYF.

The rearrangement joins TRBV9 to TRBJ2-1; 10 bases are shared with TRBD2. The junction had 2 bases not matched to a gene; V was cut back by 0 bases and J by 8 bases. This CDR3 contains 14 residues. Germline-derived CDR1 and CDR2 are SGDLS and YYNGEE. CDR3 DNA sequence: TGTGCCAGCAGCGTAGGGCTAGCGGGGGATGAGCAGTTCTTC. The encoded protein is CASSVGLAGDEQFF.

The chain is built from TRBV19 and TRBJ1-4, with 9 bases aligning to TRBD1. The CDR3 has 15 residues. CDR1 LNHDA and CDR2 SQIVND come from the germline V gene (reference sequence). J gave up 8 bases and V 3 bases, and 7 bases lay outside the gene matches. The CDR3 DNA reads as TGTGCCAGTAGTATGGGCGGGACAGGGCAAGAAAAACTGTTTTTT. This encodes CASSMGGTGQEKLFF.